Below are 32 T cell receptor beta chains sequenced from a single sample in a study of monozygotic twins with inflammatory bowel disease. TCRdb re-called the 5' RACE reads and catalogs CDR3 proteins one per entry, DNA excluded. The repertoire table contains more than 350,000 distinct CDR3 sequences. Specimen: blood. These receptor sequences come from a human donor with ulcerative colitis or Crohn's disease, or a healthy co-twin of an affected twin (not recorded which).

This sequence joins TRBV27 and TRBJ2-1. Germline CDR1 MNHEY, CDR2 SMNVEV (reference sequence). This CDR3 region has 12 residues. This CDR3 is CASSFMGNEQFF.

V gene TRBV3-1 combines with J gene TRBJ1-4. The CDR3 runs 13 residues. Germline V gene lookup returns CDR1 LGHDT and CDR2 YNNKEL (reference sequence). The CDR3: CASSQVGGEKLFF.

The rearrangement uses TRBV4-2 and TRBJ1-3; lacking DNA, the TRBD1 call made by TCRdb goes unchecked. In germline, CDR1 is LGHNA, CDR2 YNFKEQ. The CDR3 extends over 16 amino acids. The CDR3 region is CASSQDLDRGKNTIYF.

J is TRBJ2-1 and V is TRBV19. CDR1 is LNHDA, CDR2 SQIVND, per germline (reference sequence). This CDR3 has 14 residues. The CDR3 is CASSYQATYNEQFF.

The chain has TRBV9 and TRBJ1-4. Germline V gives CDR1 SGDLS, CDR2 YYNGEE. The CDR3 length is 15 residues. This CDR3 reads CASSLMGSSNEKLFF. The entire variable domain, with the rest obtained from reference TRBV9 and TRBJ1-4, is as follows: DSGVTQTPKHLITATGQRVTLRCSPRSGDLSVYWYQQSLDQGLQFLIQYYNGEERAKGNILERFSAQQFPDLHSELNLSSLELGDSALYFCASSLMGSSNEKLFFGSGTQLSVL.

The rearrangement uses TRBV29-1 and TRBJ2-1; TCRdb lists TRBD1, though no DNA is available to test this call. The CDR3 has 14 amino acids. CDR1 is SQVTM and CDR2 is ANQGSEA in the germline V gene. CDR3 sequence: CSARLGGANNEQFF.

V usage is TRBV7-2 and J usage is TRBJ2-7. The CDR3 length is 14 residues. Germline V gene sequence: CDR1 SGHTA, CDR2 FQGNSA. The chain's CDR3 is CASRQNGLSYEQYF.

The V and J genes are TRBV30 and TRBJ1-1. CDR1 and CDR2 (germline): GTSNPN, SVGIG (reference sequence). The CDR3 length is 12 residues. The CDR3 spells CAWTGAAAEAFF.

The genes are TRBV7-9 and TRBJ2-7; TCRdb's assignment of TRBD2 cannot be checked, as there is no DNA. Per germline, CDR1 SEHNR and CDR2 FQNEAQ (reference sequence). The length of the CDR3 is 14 residues. CDR3 in amino acids: CASSSWGLAGEQYF.

V gene TRBV29-1 combines with J gene TRBJ1-4. The CDR3 covers 12 residues. Germline values: CDR1 SQVTM, CDR2 ANQGSEA. CDR3 amino acids: CSVGTTNEKLFF.

The CDR3 sequence: CSATFQGAATEAFF. V is TRBV20-1 and J is TRBJ1-1; TCRdb's D call of TRBD1 is untestable without DNA. This CDR3 spans 14 amino acids. Germline assignment: CDR1 DFQATT and CDR2 SNEGSKA (reference sequence).

The V and J genes are TRBV3-1 and TRBJ1-1; TCRdb designates TRBD1, a call that cannot be tested without DNA. Germline-derived CDR1 and CDR2 are LGHDT and YNNKEL (reference sequence). The CDR3 has 15 amino acids. CDR3 sequence reads: CASSTRGDSNTEAFF.

The rearrangement links TRBV15 to TRBJ1-5; TCRdb reports TRBD1, a call that lacks DNA to check it against. Germline V gives CDR1 LNHNV, CDR2 YYDKDF (reference sequence). The CDR3 is made up of 14 amino acids. CDR3 loop: CATSITGRDQPQHF.

The rearrangement links TRBV10-3 to TRBJ2-7; as DNA is missing, the TRBD1 call by TCRdb cannot be tested. CDR1 and CDR2 (germline): ENHRY, SYGVKD. This CDR3 contains 14 residues. This CDR3 is CAISGTDPFYEQYF.

The chain links TRBV10-3 to TRBJ2-7; TCRdb's D call, TRBD2, is unchecked because there is no DNA. The CDR3 has 14 residues. Germline V gene sequence: CDR1 ENHRY, CDR2 SYGVKD. CDR3 residues: CAISHKAGSYEQYF.

This sequence joins TRBV7-2 and TRBJ2-7; TCRdb designates TRBD2, a call that cannot be tested without DNA. Germline V gives CDR1 SGHTA, CDR2 FQGNSA. The CDR3 runs 16 residues. CDR3 residues: CASSLAGTSGYYEQYF.

V is TRBV3-1 and J is TRBJ2-2; TCRdb's D call, TRBD1, is unchecked because there is no DNA. The germline gives CDR1 LGHDT, CDR2 YNNKEL (reference sequence). The CDR3 length is 16 residues. Here the CDR3 reads CASSQLNRGGTGELFF.

The rearrangement uses TRBV10-3 and TRBJ2-2; TCRdb's D call of TRBD2 is untestable without DNA. The CDR3 contains 18 residues. Germline-derived CDR1 and CDR2 are ENHRY and SYGVKD. The CDR3 loop reads CATTSHPRGPANTGELFF.

This sequence joins TRBV27 and TRBJ1-1. The CDR3 covers 14 residues. Germline values: CDR1 MNHEY, CDR2 SMNVEV (reference sequence). The CDR3 reads CASSLNRMNTEAFF.

This chain connects TRBV7-3 to TRBJ2-3; the TCRdb call, TRBD2, lacks DNA for checking. The germline V gene encodes CDR1 SGHTA and CDR2 FQGTGA. This CDR3 is 16 amino acids long. Here the CDR3 reads CASSLTGIAGADTQYF.

The chain is built from TRBV3-1 and TRBJ1-3; no DNA is available, so the TRBD1 call from TCRdb remains unchecked. The CDR3 is made up of 16 amino acids. Germline values: CDR1 LGHDT, CDR2 YNNKEL (reference sequence). CDR3 sequence: CASSQDWGIPGNTIYF.

The gene calls are TRBV28 and TRBJ1-2. The CDR3 loop spans 13 amino acids. The V gene's germline CDR1 is MDHEN and CDR2 SYDVKM. This CDR3 reads CASTREGLYGYTF.

The chain joins TRBV3-1 to TRBJ1-2. This CDR3 comprises 16 residues. Germline V gene sequence: CDR1 LGHDT, CDR2 YNNKEL (reference sequence). The CDR3 is CASSHPHGLANYGYTF.

The chain links TRBV27 to TRBJ2-2; no DNA is available, so the TRBD1 call from TCRdb remains unchecked. CDR1 and CDR2 from the germline V gene are MNHEY and SMNVEV (reference sequence). This CDR3 has 14 residues. CDR3 residues: CASNRQGRTGELFF.

The chain is built from TRBV20-1 and TRBJ2-5; the D call of TRBD2 rests on TCRdb alone, since no DNA is present to check it. Germline lookup yields CDR1 DFQATT and CDR2 SNEGSKA (reference sequence). This CDR3 has 16 amino acids. The CDR3 region is CSASYGSGGTKETQYF.

This chain connects TRBV10-3 to TRBJ2-1; TCRdb proposes TRBD2, but this gene call is untestable without DNA. Germline CDR1 ENHRY, CDR2 SYGVKD. There are 15 residues in the CDR3. The CDR3 is CAISESRLAGSRQFF.

The genes are TRBV7-3 and TRBJ2-2. The CDR3 is 16 amino acids. CDR1 SGHTA and CDR2 FQGTGA come from the germline V gene. The chain's CDR3 is CASSFGVVANTGELFF.

The CDR3 spells CASSPEAEDSNQPQHF. The rearrangement joins TRBV7-8 to TRBJ1-5. The germline CDR1 and CDR2 sequences are SGHVS and FQNEAQ. The CDR3 has 16 amino acids.

The V and J genes are TRBV6-5 and TRBJ2-7; lacking DNA, the TRBD2 call made by TCRdb goes unchecked. Germline assignment: CDR1 MNHEY and CDR2 SVGAGI. This CDR3 is 15 amino acids long. The CDR3 sequence is CASSYPAGDSYEQYF.

V and J are TRBV4-1 and TRBJ1-2; TCRdb's D call, TRBD1, is unchecked because there is no DNA. Germline V gives CDR1 MGHRA, CDR2 YSYEKL. The CDR3 runs to 16 residues. This CDR3 is CASSQDPGQSFYGYTF.

This chain uses TRBV7-7 with TRBJ2-1; absent DNA, TCRdb's TRBD2 call cannot be checked. Germline values: CDR1 SSHAT, CDR2 FNYEAQ (reference sequence). The CDR3 is 13 amino acids. The chain's CDR3 is CASSKGPLDEQFF.

This chain links TRBV11-2 with TRBJ1-1. The CDR3 is made up of 13 amino acids. The germline V gene has CDR1 SGHAT and CDR2 FQNNGV. CDR3: CASSLDGVGEAFF. The full variable domain, with the rest looked up from reference TRBV11-2 and TRBJ1-1, is EAGVAQSPRYKIIEKRQSVAFWCNPISGHATLYWYQQILGQGPKLLIQFQNNGVVDDSQLPKDRFSAERLKGVDSTLKIQPAKLEDSAVYLCASSLDGVGEAFFGQGTRLTVV.